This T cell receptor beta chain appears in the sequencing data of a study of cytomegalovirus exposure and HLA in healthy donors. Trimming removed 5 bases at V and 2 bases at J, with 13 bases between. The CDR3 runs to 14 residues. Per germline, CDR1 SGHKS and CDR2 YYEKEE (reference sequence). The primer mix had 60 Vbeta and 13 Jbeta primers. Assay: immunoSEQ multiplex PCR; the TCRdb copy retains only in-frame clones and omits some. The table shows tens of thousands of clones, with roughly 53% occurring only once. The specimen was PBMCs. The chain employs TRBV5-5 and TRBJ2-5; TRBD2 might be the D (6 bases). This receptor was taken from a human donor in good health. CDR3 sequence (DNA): TGTGCCAGCAGTCGGGGGTACGCTCAAGAGACCCAGTACTTC. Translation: CASSRGYAQETQYF.